These T cell receptor beta chains were read from a single sample in a study of cytomegalovirus exposure and HLA in healthy donors. Sequencing used immunoSEQ multiplex PCR; TCRdb keeps in-frame clones, though not all of them. The table includes more than 150,000 clones, around 82% detected once. Sequencing input: PBMCs. These receptors were taken from a boy between 10 and 17 years old in good health and CMV-seronegative. Both conserved end residues are part of each CDR3. The D gene is left open where the match is weak. A clone size is listed for some rows: how often the clone was seen (once, few, many), or a class if it is expanded.

J: TRBJ1-1; D: TRBD1; V: TRBV7-6; size: -; CDR3: CASSLGTGNTEAFF; DNA: TGTGCCAGCAGCTTGGGGACAGGGAACACTGAAGCTTTCTTT
J: TRBJ2-7; D: -; V: TRBV4-1; size: -; CDR3: CASSHSWGGEQYF; DNA: TGCGCCAGCAGCCACTCCTGGGGAGGCGAGCAGTACTTC
J: TRBJ1-6; D: -; V: TRBV5-1; size: -; CDR3: CASSPTTQGPGSPLHF; DNA: TGCGCCAGCAGCCCCACCACACAGGGACCCGGTTCACCCCTCCACTTT
J: TRBJ2-7; D: -; V: TRBV5-1; size: -; CDR3: CASSLGGANEQYF; DNA: TGCGCCAGCAGCTTGGGAGGTGCCAACGAGCAGTACTTC
J: TRBJ1-5; D: TRBD1; V: TRBV12-5; size: -; CDR3: CASGMGQLNQPQHF; DNA: TGTGCTAGTGGGATGGGACAGCTCAATCAGCCCCAGCATTTT
J: TRBJ2-7; D: TRBD1; V: TRBV11-2; size: -; CDR3: CASSLGRGRKYEQYF; DNA: TGTGCCAGCAGCTTAGGCAGGGGGCGCAAGTACGAGCAGTACTTC
J: TRBJ1-1; D: TRBD1; V: TRBV10-1; size: -; CDR3: CASSAKPGQGEAFF; DNA: TGCGCCAGCAGTGCGAAACCCGGACAGGGTGAAGCTTTCTTT
J: TRBJ2-1; D: -; V: TRBV18; size: -; CDR3: CASSPPGGAAYNEQFF; DNA: TGTGCCAGCTCACCCCCTGGGGGCGCGGCCTACAATGAGCAGTTCTTC
J: TRBJ1-4; D: TRBD1; V: TRBV9; size: -; CDR3: CASSALGQTNEKLFF; DNA: TGTGCCAGCAGCGCCCTGGGACAGACTAATGAAAAACTGTTTTTT
J: TRBJ1-1; D: TRBD1; V: TRBV7-2; size: -; CDR3: CASSLVGRAGGANTEAFF; DNA: TGTGCCAGCAGCTTAGTTGGAAGGGCAGGGGGAGCGAACACTGAAGCTTTCTTT
J: TRBJ1-1; D: -; V: TRBV6-1; size: few; CDR3: CASITGFNTEAFF; DNA: TGTGCCAGCATTACGGGATTTAACACTGAAGCTTTCTTT
J: TRBJ1-2; D: TRBD1; V: TRBV7-9; size: -; CDR3: CSSRQDRVEGYTF; DNA: TGTTCCAGCAGACAAGACAGGGTAGAAGGCTACACCTTC
J: TRBJ1-1; D: -; V: TRBV29-1; size: -; CDR3: CSGSRVNTEAFF; DNA: TGCAGCGGTAGCAGGGTCAACACTGAAGCTTTCTTT
J: TRBJ1-1; D: TRBD1; V: TRBV10-1; size: -; CDR3: CASSDQGVAEAFF; DNA: TGCGCCAGCAGTGACCAGGGGGTCGCTGAAGCTTTCTTT
J: TRBJ2-7; D: TRBD2; V: TRBV29-1; size: -; CDR3: CSVGTGTSGDTEQYF; DNA: TGCAGCGTTGGAACCGGGACTAGCGGGGATACCGAGCAGTACTTC
J: TRBJ1-2; D: -; V: TRBV7-9; size: -; CDR3: CASSTPGKTMVDGYTF; DNA: TGTGCCAGCAGCACACCGGGAAAAACCATGGTAGATGGCTACACCTTC
J: TRBJ2-2; D: -; V: TRBV18; size: -; CDR3: CASSPLSGDSNTGELFF; DNA: TGTGCCAGCTCACCACTCTCCGGGGACTCTAACACCGGGGAGCTGTTTTTT
J: TRBJ2-1; D: TRBD2; V: TRBV7-6; size: -; CDR3: CASSWDGTSGSDFYNEQFF; DNA: TGTGCCAGCAGCTGGGACGGGACTAGCGGTTCGGACTTCTACAATGAGCAGTTCTTC
J: TRBJ1-1; D: TRBD1; V: TRBV4-1; size: -; CDR3: CASSLIQGRNTEAFF; DNA: TGCGCCAGCAGCCTAATACAGGGGAGGAACACTGAAGCTTTCTTT
J: TRBJ2-5; D: TRBD2; V: TRBV30; size: -; CDR3: CAWSGGAGGQETQYF; DNA: TGTGCCTGGAGTGGGGGAGCGGGAGGGCAGGAGACCCAGTACTTC
J: TRBJ1-5; D: -; V: TRBV6-1; size: -; CDR3: CASSDSRGFGDQPQHF; DNA: TGTGCCAGCAGTGATTCTAGGGGATTCGGAGATCAGCCCCAGCATTTT
J: TRBJ1-5; D: -; V: TRBV18; size: -; CDR3: CASSPLRTVGYQPQHF; DNA: TGTGCCAGCTCACCACTTCGAACAGTTGGGTATCAGCCCCAGCATTTT
J: TRBJ1-1; D: -; V: TRBV27; size: -; CDR3: CASSLIPPGGVTEAFF; DNA: TGTGCCAGCAGTTTAATCCCCCCGGGGGGCGTAACTGAAGCTTTCTTT
J: TRBJ2-7; D: -; V: TRBV29-1; size: -; CDR3: CSAGGGYSYEQYF; DNA: TGCAGCGCTGGAGGCGGATACTCCTACGAGCAGTACTTC
J: TRBJ2-1; D: -; V: TRBV2; size: -; CDR3: CASSGTDSPNEQFF; DNA: TGTGCCAGCAGTGGGACAGACAGCCCCAATGAGCAGTTCTTC
J: TRBJ1-1; D: TRBD1; V: TRBV11-2; size: -; CDR3: CASSLLGQGALDAEAFF; DNA: TGTGCCAGCAGCTTATTAGGGCAGGGGGCGTTGGACGCTGAAGCTTTCTTT
J: TRBJ2-7; D: TRBD1; V: TRBV19; size: -; CDR3: CASSIKRQGAYEQYF; DNA: TGTGCCAGTAGTATTAAGAGACAGGGGGCCTACGAGCAGTACTTC
J: TRBJ2-7; D: TRBD1; V: TRBV13; size: -; CDR3: CASSLGSGQTLEQYF; DNA: TGTGCCAGCAGCTTAGGTTCGGGACAGACCTTGGAGCAGTACTTC
J: TRBJ2-3; D: TRBD2; V: TRBV2; size: -; CDR3: CASSQTSGRVDTQYF; DNA: TGTGCCAGCAGCCAGACTAGCGGGAGGGTAGATACGCAGTATTTT
J: TRBJ1-6; D: TRBD1; V: TRBV18; size: -; CDR3: CASSPTGENSPLHF; DNA: TGTGCCAGCTCACCAACAGGGGAGAATTCACCCCTCCACTTT
J: TRBJ1-1; D: -; V: TRBV27; size: once; CDR3: CASSLSLNTEAFF; DNA: TGTGCCAGCAGTTTATCACTAAACACTGAAGCTTTCTTT
J: TRBJ2-3; D: -; V: TRBV5-1; size: -; CDR3: CASSFELALASDTQYF; DNA: TGCGCCAGCAGCTTCGAACTAGCATTGGCTTCAGATACGCAGTATTTT
J: TRBJ1-1; D: -; V: TRBV29-1; size: -; CDR3: CSVEGGANTEAFF; DNA: TGCAGCGTTGAGGGAGGGGCGAACACTGAAGCTTTCTTT
J: TRBJ1-5; D: -; V: TRBV10-2; size: -; CDR3: CASNPGSHNQPQHF; DNA: TGCGCTTCGAACCCCGGGTCCCACAATCAGCCCCAGCATTTT
J: TRBJ2-7; D: TRBD1; V: TRBV9; size: -; CDR3: CASSVEAGQGPYEQYF; DNA: TGTGCCAGCAGCGTAGAGGCCGGACAGGGCCCCTACGAGCAGTACTTC
J: TRBJ1-4; D: -; V: TRBV10-3; size: -; CDR3: CAISDRVKGNEKLFF; DNA: TGTGCCATCAGTGACAGGGTGAAGGGGAATGAAAAACTGTTTTTT
J: TRBJ2-2; D: TRBD2; V: TRBV28; size: -; CDR3: CAIQTSARANTGELFF; DNA: TGTGCCATCCAGACTAGCGCGAGAGCGAACACCGGGGAGCTGTTTTTT